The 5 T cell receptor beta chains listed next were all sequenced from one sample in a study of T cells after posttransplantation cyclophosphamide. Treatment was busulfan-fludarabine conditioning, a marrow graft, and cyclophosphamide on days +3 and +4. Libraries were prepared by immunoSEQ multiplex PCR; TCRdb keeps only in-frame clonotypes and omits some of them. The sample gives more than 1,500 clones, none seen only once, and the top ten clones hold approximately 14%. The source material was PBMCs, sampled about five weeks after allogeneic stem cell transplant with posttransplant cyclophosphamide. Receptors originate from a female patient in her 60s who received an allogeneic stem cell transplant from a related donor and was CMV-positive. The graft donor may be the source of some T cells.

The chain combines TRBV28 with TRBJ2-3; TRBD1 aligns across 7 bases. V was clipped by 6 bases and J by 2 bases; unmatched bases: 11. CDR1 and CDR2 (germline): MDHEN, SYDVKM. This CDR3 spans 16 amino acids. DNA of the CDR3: TGTGCCAGCAGCTCGGCTCTGACAGGGACCACAGATACGCAGTATTTT. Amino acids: CASSSALTGTTDTQYF.

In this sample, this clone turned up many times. The CDR3 DNA is TGTGCCAGCAGTTATCTTGGGTCGGCAGGAACCCAGTACTTC. It encodes CASSYLGSAGTQYF. The chain recombines TRBV27 with TRBJ2-5; no reliable D call. The CDR3 has 14 amino acids. The germline CDR1 and CDR2 sequences are MNHEY and SMNVEV (reference sequence). V was cut by 4 bases and J by 8 bases, with 17 bases left in between.

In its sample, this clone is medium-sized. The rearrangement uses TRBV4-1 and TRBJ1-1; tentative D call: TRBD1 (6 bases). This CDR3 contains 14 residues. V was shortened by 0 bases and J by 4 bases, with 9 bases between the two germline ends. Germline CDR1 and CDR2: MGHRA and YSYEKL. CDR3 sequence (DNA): TGCGCCAGCAGCCAAGAGGGAGGGGGCACTGAAGCTTTCTTT. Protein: CASSQEGGGTEAFF.

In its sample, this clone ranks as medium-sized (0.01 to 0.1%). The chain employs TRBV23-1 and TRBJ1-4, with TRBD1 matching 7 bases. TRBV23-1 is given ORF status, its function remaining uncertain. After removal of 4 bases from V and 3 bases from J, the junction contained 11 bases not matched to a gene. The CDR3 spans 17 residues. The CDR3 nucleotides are TGCGCCAGCAGTCCTCAGGACAGGAAATTAGCTAATGAAAAACTGTTTTTT. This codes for CASSPQDRKLANEKLFF.

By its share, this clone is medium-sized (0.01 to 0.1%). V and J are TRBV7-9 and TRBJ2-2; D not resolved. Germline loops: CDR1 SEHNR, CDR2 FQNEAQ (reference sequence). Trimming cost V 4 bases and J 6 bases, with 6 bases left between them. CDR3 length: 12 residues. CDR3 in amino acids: CASSSIAGELFF. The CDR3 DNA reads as TGTGCCAGCAGCTCTATAGCCGGGGAGCTGTTTTTT.